One T cell receptor beta chain is described in this entry. Patients of the Seattle cohort, enrolled during active infection, were followed longitudinally. The sample originates from a study of blood T cell repertoires in COVID-19. Only in-frame clones appear in the TCRdb table, and some are missing; sequencing was by immunoSEQ multiplex PCR. Among 200,000 to 300,000 clones, 85% were seen once, and the ten largest hold less than 6.5%. The receptor was isolated from a man aged 45-65 years with COVID-19, enrolled during active disease. Source material: peripheral blood.

For the CDR3, the DNA is TGTGCCAGCAGGAGCGGGGGGGAGTACGAGCAGTACTTC. Translation: CASRSGGEYEQYF. The V gene is TRBV28, the J gene TRBJ2-7; TRBD2 matches 10 bases. With 6 bases clipped from V and 4 bases from J, the junction kept 3 bases outside the gene matches. Germline loops: CDR1 MDHEN, CDR2 SYDVKM. This CDR3 spans 13 amino acids.